Listed below are T cell receptor beta chains from one sample, sequenced in a study of T cell responses to AZD1222 COVID-19 vaccine. The data were produced by immunoSEQ multiplex PCR, yet TCRdb's version contains in-frame clones alone and is incomplete. The profile shows roughly 60,000 clones, more than 60% of them singletons. Sample: peripheral blood, taken 28 days after the second AZD1222 dose. These receptors were collected from an adult who received the AZD1222 COVID-19 vaccine. Both conserved end residues are part of each CDR3. D genes are given only for firm matches. Where a row states a size, it is once, few, many or the class of an expanded clone; other rows omit it.

V	D	size	J	CDR3	DNA
TRBV4-2	.	few	TRBJ2-2	CASSQDRRGTGELFF	TGTGCCAGCAGCCAAGATCGGAGGGGCACCGGGGAGCTGTTTTTT
TRBV7-9	.	once	TRBJ2-7	CASSSSSYEQYF	TGTGCCAGCAGCTCCAGTTCCTACGAGCAGTACTTC
TRBV5-6	.	few	TRBJ1-1	CASSLEMPNTEAFF	TGTGCCAGCAGCTTGGAGATGCCAAACACTGAAGCTTTCTTT
TRBV30	.	.	TRBJ1-6	CAWNRAYNSPLHF	TGTGCCTGGAATCGGGCCTATAATTCACCCCTCCACTTT
TRBV5-5	.	.	TRBJ2-7	CASSLGAVSSEQYF	TGTGCCAGCAGCTTGGGAGCGGTGTCCTCCGAGCAGTACTTC
TRBV7-6	TRBD1	.	TRBJ2-7	CASSAGGYEQYF	TGTGCCAGCAGTGCAGGGGGCTACGAGCAGTACTTC
TRBV6-2/TRBV6-3	TRBD1	few	TRBJ2-1	CASSYSRGSYNEQFF	TGTGCCAGCAGTTACTCCAGGGGGTCCTACAATGAGCAGTTCTTC
TRBV10-3	.	medium-sized	TRBJ1-5	CATRGDGGNQPQHF	TGTGCCACGCGGGGCGACGGAGGCAATCAGCCCCAGCATTTT
TRBV19	TRBD1	few	TRBJ1-2	CASTSDRVSGYTF	TGTGCCAGTACCTCGGACAGGGTGTCTGGCTACACCTTC
TRBV5-5	TRBD2	.	TRBJ2-5	CASSLFLAGGIMETQYF	TGTGCCAGCAGCTTGTTTCTAGCGGGGGGGATAATGGAGACCCAGTACTTC
TRBV10-1	TRBD1	.	TRBJ1-1	CASSERSTGNTEAFF	TGCGCCAGCAGTGAGCGGTCGACAGGGAATACTGAAGCTTTCTTT
TRBV6-6	.	.	TRBJ1-2	CASTPRHQANYGYTF	TGTGCCAGCACCCCAAGACACCAAGCTAACTATGGCTACACCTTC
TRBV7-2	TRBD2	.	TRBJ2-2	CASPKTSGGYTGELFF	TGTGCCAGCCCTAAAACTAGCGGCGGTTACACCGGGGAGCTGTTTTTT
TRBV2	TRBD1	.	TRBJ2-3	CASSATGGRTDTQYF	TGTGCCAGCAGTGCCACAGGGGGACGGACAGATACGCAGTATTTT
TRBV15	.	.	TRBJ2-7	CATSREAGSSYEQYF	TGTGCCACCAGCAGAGAGGCAGGGTCCTCCTACGAGCAGTACTTC
TRBV5-1	TRBD2	.	TRBJ2-7	CASSPRLAGGLEQYF	TGCGCCAGCAGCCCCCGACTAGCGGGGGGTCTCGAGCAGTACTTC
TRBV5-1	.	.	TRBJ1-2	CASSTDTNYGYTF	TGCGCCAGCAGCACGGACACTAACTATGGCTACACCTTC
TRBV9	.	.	TRBJ2-7	CASSADPDSLYEQYF	TGTGCCAGCAGCGCCGATCCAGACTCCCTCTACGAGCAGTACTTC
TRBV6-5	.	.	TRBJ1-1	CASSYTRNTEAFF	TGTGCCAGCAGTTACACTCGGAACACTGAAGCTTTCTTT
TRBV4-2	TRBD2	.	TRBJ2-5	CASSQVWEVAGVQETQYF	TGTGCCAGCAGCCAAGTATGGGAAGTGGCGGGGGTACAAGAGACCCAGTACTTC
TRBV28	.	.	TRBJ2-7	CASTLGTLYEQYF	TGTGCCAGCACCTTGGGGACCCTCTACGAGCAGTACTTC
TRBV9	.	.	TRBJ1-3	CASSPGPRDEGNTIYF	TGTGCCAGCAGCCCGGGGCCCAGGGACGAGGGAAACACCATATATTTT
TRBV19	.	few	TRBJ1-5	CASSNYPGQDQPQHF	TGTGCCAGTAGTAACTACCCGGGACAAGATCAGCCCCAGCATTTT
TRBV28	.	.	TRBJ1-3	CASSPAGEGSGNTIYF	TGTGCCAGCAGCCCAGCAGGGGAGGGTTCTGGAAACACCATATATTTT
TRBV6-5	TRBD1	.	TRBJ1-4	CASRLYRGGAEKLFF	TGTGCCAGCAGACTCTACAGGGGAGGTGCTGAAAAACTGTTTTTT